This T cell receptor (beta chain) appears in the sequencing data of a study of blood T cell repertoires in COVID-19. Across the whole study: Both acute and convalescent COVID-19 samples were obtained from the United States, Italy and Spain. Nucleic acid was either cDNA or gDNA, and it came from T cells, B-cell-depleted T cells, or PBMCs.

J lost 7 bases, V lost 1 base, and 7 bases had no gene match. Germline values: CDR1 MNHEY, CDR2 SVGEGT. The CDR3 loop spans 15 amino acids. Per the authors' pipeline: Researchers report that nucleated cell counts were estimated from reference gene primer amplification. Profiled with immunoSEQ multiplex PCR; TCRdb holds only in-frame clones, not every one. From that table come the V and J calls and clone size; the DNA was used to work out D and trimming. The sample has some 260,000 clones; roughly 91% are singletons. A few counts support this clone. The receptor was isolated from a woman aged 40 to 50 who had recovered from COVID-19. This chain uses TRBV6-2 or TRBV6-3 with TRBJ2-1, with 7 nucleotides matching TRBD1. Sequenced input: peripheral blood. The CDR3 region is CASSYLGQPGNEQFF. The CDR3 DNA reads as TGTGCCAGCAGTTACTTGGGACAGCCTGGGAATGAGCAGTTCTTC.